Listed below are T cell receptor beta chains from one sample, sequenced in a study of beta chain features in type 1 diabetes. Produced via immunoSEQ multiplex PCR; TCRdb's table is partial and in-frame only. Among around 600,000 clones listed, under 15% were seen once. Specimen: naive CD4+ T cells from blood. All receptors come from a man aged 30-40 years with type 1 diabetes. Each CDR3 is given with its conserved first and last residue. The D gene is left open where the match is weak. A clone size is listed for some rows: how often the clone was seen (once, few, many), or a class if it is expanded.

.,TRBJ2-7,TRBV7-2,.,TGTGCCAGCAGCCAAGGCCCCTCCGAGCAGTACTTC,CASSQGPSEQYF
few,TRBJ2-3,TRBV11-2,.,TGTGCCAGCAGCTCCAGAGGTGCAGATACGCAGTATTTT,CASSSRGADTQYF
.,TRBJ1-2,TRBV14,.,TGTGCCAGCAGCCATAGTGTAGCTAACTATGGCTACACCTTC,CASSHSVANYGYTF
.,TRBJ1-4,TRBV7-2,.,TGTGCCAGCAGCTTAAACAGGGACGAAAAACTGTTTTTT,CASSLNRDEKLFF
.,TRBJ1-2,TRBV4-2,.,TGTGCCAGCAGCCGGGAGCAAACAGAGTTAGATGGCTACACCTTC,CASSREQTELDGYTF
.,TRBJ1-3,TRBV5-1,.,TGCGCCAGCAGCTCCGACCCTCTATTCTTCGGAAACACCATATATTTT,CASSSDPLFFGNTIYF
.,TRBJ1-2,TRBV7-6,TRBD1,TGTGCCAGCAGCTTAGGGACAGGGTTTAGTGGCTACACCTTC,CASSLGTGFSGYTF
few,TRBJ2-1,TRBV15,TRBD1,TGTGCCACCAGCAGACCGGGACAGGATGAGCAGTTCTTC,CATSRPGQDEQFF
few,TRBJ2-3,TRBV28,.,TGTGCCAGCAGGTGGGGCCCCTCCACAGATACGCAGTATTTT,CASRWGPSTDTQYF
few,TRBJ2-1,TRBV7-9,.,TGTGCCAGCAGCTCACTCGGGGTAGGGTCCTACAATGAGCAGTTCTTC,CASSSLGVGSYNEQFF
few,TRBJ2-7,TRBV30,TRBD1,TGTGCCTGGGACAGGGGGCTTTACGAGCAGTACTTC,CAWDRGLYEQYF
few,TRBJ2-3,TRBV7-6,TRBD2,TGTGCCAGCAGCCGTACTAGCGGGGGGCCTTTCAGGACAGATACGCAGTATTTT,CASSRTSGGPFRTDTQYF